This T cell receptor (beta chain) was profiled in a study of blood T cell repertoires in COVID-19. Study context: PBMCs, B-cell-depleted T cells, or T cells were the source of the cDNA or gDNA that made up the material.

Germline V gene lookup returns CDR1 LGHDT and CDR2 YNNKEL (reference sequence). The CDR3 is 18 amino acids. V lost 3 bases and J 1 base, leaving 21 bases between the germline ends. Clones were read by immunoSEQ multiplex PCR, and TCRdb kept only the in-frame ones, dropping some. Of almost 200,000 clones listed, around 90% are singletons. The source is a young woman who had recovered from COVID-19. Sequenced input: PBMCs or T cells enriched from blood (not recorded which). This chain uses TRBV3-1 (or the pseudogene TRBV3-2) with TRBJ1-2, with D tentatively TRBD1 (5 bases). The CDR3 coding sequence is TGTGCCAGCAGCCACCTTAGTTTGGAGGGGCCGGATAACTATGGCTACACCTTC. Residues: CASSHLSLEGPDNYGYTF.